The 27 T cell receptor beta chains presented below share a single source sample, sequenced in a study of ipilimumab plus nivolumab after autologous stem cell transplantation. TCRdb keeps only in-frame clones here, not all; method: immunoSEQ multiplex PCR. The table lists some 87,000 clones, approximately 86% of them singletons. The starting material was PBMCs, obtained in a trial of ipilimumab plus nivolumab as post-transplant consolidation. Receptors were obtained from a male donor with diffuse large B-cell lymphoma.

This sequence joins TRBV2 and TRBJ1-1, with D unclear. The CDR3 is made up of 12 amino acids. Germline CDR1 SNHLY, CDR2 FYNNEI. V was shortened by 4 bases and J by 0 bases, with 3 bases between the two germline ends. The CDR3 nucleotides read TGTGCCAGCAGTGTGGTGAACACTGAAGCTTTCTTT. Its translation is CASSVVNTEAFF.

The chain employs TRBV5-6 and TRBJ1-5, with TRBD1 identical over 8 bases. Trimming cost V 4 bases and J 3 bases; bases outside gene matches: 9. In germline, CDR1 is SGHDT, CDR2 YYEEEE. This CDR3 has 16 amino acids. The CDR3 region has the DNA TGTGCCAGCAGCCCGGGGACAGGAGCGTCCAATCAGCCCCAGCATTTT. Amino acids: CASSPGTGASNQPQHF. The whole variable domain, filled in from reference TRBV5-6 and TRBJ1-5, reads DAGVTQSPTHLIKTRGQQVTLRCSPKSGHDTVSWYQQALGQGPQFIFQYYEEEERQRGNFPDRFSGHQFPNYSSELNVNALLLGDSALYLCASSPGTGASNQPQHFGDGTRLSIL.

Only a few counts were recorded for this clone. This sequence joins TRBV4-1 and TRBJ2-7; 15 nucleotides match TRBD2. There are 16 residues in the CDR3. CDR1 MGHRA and CDR2 YSYEKL come from the germline V gene. V lost 4 bases to trimming and J lost 2 bases; unmatched junction nucleotides: 3. As DNA, the CDR3 is TGCGCCAGCAGCCTCCGGACTAGCGGGGGGGCCTACGAGCAGTACTTC. Amino acids: CASSLRTSGGAYEQYF.

V is TRBV9 and J is TRBJ1-1; D call uncertain. V was clipped by 1 base and J by 2 bases, with 9 bases between them. The CDR3 has 14 residues. Germline loops: CDR1 SGDLS, CDR2 YYNGEE. CDR3 loop: CASSVLSVNTEAFF. CDR3 sequence (DNA): TGTGCCAGCAGCGTACTTTCAGTCAACACTGAAGCTTTCTTT.

V is TRBV5-4 and J is TRBJ1-2, with D perhaps matching TRBD1 (5 bases). Germline V gene sequence: CDR1 SGHNT, CDR2 YYREEE (reference sequence). This CDR3 spans 17 amino acids. The ends were cut back, 4 bases at V and 1 base at J, with 20 bases in the middle. For the CDR3, the DNA is TGTGCCAGCAGCCAAGGTCGGGGACCCGTCCTTAACTATGGCTACACCTTC. Its protein product is CASSQGRGPVLNYGYTF.

This clone has just one count. This rearrangement joins TRBV6-1 to TRBJ2-5, with D possibly being TRBD2 (6 bases). Germline CDR1 is MNHNS and CDR2 is SASEGT. V shed 2 bases and J shed 4 bases, with 14 bases lying between them. The CDR3 contains 15 residues. In DNA, the CDR3 is TGTGCCAGCAGTGAATGGGCACCCGGGGGAGAGACCCAGTACTTC. It codes for CASSEWAPGGETQYF.

The genes are TRBV16 and TRBJ1-2; 10 bases fit TRBD1. Germline CDR1 reads KGHSY; CDR2 reads FQNENV. The CDR3 is 16 residues long. V shed 4 bases, J shed 0 bases, and the junction held 5 bases outside the gene matches. CDR3 DNA sequence: TGTGCCAGCAGCCTTGGGACAGGGGTCACTAACTATGGCTACACCTTC. It yields the protein CASSLGTGVTNYGYTF.

This clone was observed a few times. This rearrangement joins TRBV11-3 to TRBJ1-2; tentatively, D is TRBD1 (5 bases). This CDR3 contains 15 residues. V was trimmed by 5 bases and J by 4 bases, leaving 17 bases between them. Germline lookup yields CDR1 SGHNT and CDR2 YENEEA. DNA of the CDR3: TGTGCCAGCAGCACCCCCCGGGGCGGCCCCTATGGCTACACCTTC. Residues: CASSTPRGGPYGYTF.

This clone was detected only once. The chain employs TRBV6-6 and TRBJ1-4; 7 bases agree with TRBD1. This CDR3 spans 14 amino acids. Germline V gene lookup returns CDR1 MNHNY and CDR2 SVGAGI (reference sequence). V shed 6 bases, J shed 8 bases, and the junction held 9 bases outside the gene matches. This CDR3 reads CASRGDSLGEKLFF. CDR3 nucleotide sequence: TGTGCCAGCAGGGGGGACAGTCTTGGAGAAAAACTGTTTTTT.

The chain recombines TRBV7-2 with TRBJ1-2, with D tentatively TRBD1 (5 bases). The germline V gene has CDR1 SGHTA and CDR2 FQGNSA. With 3 bases removed from V and 4 bases from J, the gap between germline ends came to 12 bases. The CDR3 is 14 amino acids. CDR3 DNA: TGTGCCAGCAGCTTGGGACTCCTGGGCTATGGCTACACCTTC. The encoded protein is CASSLGLLGYGYTF.

CDR3 protein: CASKGSRGPLATNEKLFF. In DNA form, the CDR3 reads TGTGCCAGTAAGGGGTCCAGGGGACCTTTGGCAACTAATGAAAAACTGTTTTTT. The chain recombines TRBV19 with TRBJ1-4; a weak D match, TRBD1 (6 bases). V lost 7 bases, J lost 0 bases, and 21 bases lay in between. Germline CDR1 is LNHDA and CDR2 is SQIVND (reference sequence). The CDR3 runs 18 residues.

The chain uses TRBV18 and TRBJ1-2; D gene unclear. The CDR3 is 13 amino acids. Germline V CDR1 and CDR2: KGHSH, LQKENI. Trimming shortened V by 2 bases and J by 3 bases, and 7 bases separated the two germline ends. In DNA form, the CDR3 reads TGTGCCAGCTCACCAGGGCAGGACTATGGCTACACCTTC. Translation: CASSPGQDYGYTF.

The chain couples TRBV30 to TRBJ2-7; D gene unclear. Germline CDR1 reads GTSNPN; CDR2 reads SVGIG (reference sequence). V gave up 5 bases and J gave up 0 bases, with 8 bases separating them. The CDR3 has 12 amino acids. In DNA form, the CDR3 reads TGTGCCTGGGGCAGGCTCTCCTACGAGCAGTACTTC. As protein: CAWGRLSYEQYF.

V usage is TRBV4-3 and J usage is TRBJ2-4, with no clear D. Per germline, CDR1 LGHNA and CDR2 YSLEER. CDR3 length equals 16 residues. Trimming pared 0 bases from V and 0 bases from J, leaving 9 bases between. CDR3 loop: CASSQDHSIAKNIQYF. The CDR3 nucleotides are TGCGCCAGCAGCCAAGATCACTCAATAGCCAAAAACATTCAGTACTTC.

V gene TRBV7-2 combines with J gene TRBJ1-2; 9 bases line up with TRBD1. Germline V gene data show CDR1 as SGHTA and CDR2 as FQGNSA. This CDR3 has 15 amino acids. V was pared by 4 bases and J by 3 bases, with 6 bases of the junction left unmatched. CDR3 sequence reads: CASSSRQGEHYGYTF. The CDR3 DNA reads as TGTGCCAGCAGCTCCAGACAGGGGGAACACTATGGCTACACCTTC.

The chain employs TRBV4-2 and TRBJ1-3; the D is unclear. Germline V lookup: CDR1 LGHNA, CDR2 YNFKEQ. The CDR3 is made up of 15 amino acids. Trimming removed 0 bases from V and 4 bases from J, with 10 bases in between. The CDR3 region has the DNA TGTGCCAGCAGCCAAGAGTCATTTACCGGAAACACCATATATTTT. Translation: CASSQESFTGNTIYF.

V usage is TRBV2 and J usage is TRBJ2-3; 9 nucleotides line up with TRBD2. This CDR3 has 16 residues. Germline loops: CDR1 SNHLY, CDR2 FYNNEI. With 4 bases clipped from V and 2 bases from J, the junction kept 7 bases outside the gene matches. This chain's CDR3 is CASSGLTSGYTDTQYF. In nucleotides, the CDR3 is TGTGCCAGCAGTGGCCTTACTAGCGGGTACACAGATACGCAGTATTTT.

The V gene is TRBV7-8, the J gene TRBJ2-5, with 7 bases lining up with TRBD2. The CDR3 consists of 15 residues. Germline loops: CDR1 SGHVS, CDR2 FQNEAQ. The V gene end was trimmed by 0 bases and the J gene end by 2 bases; junction bases not matched to a gene: 3. The CDR3 loop reads CASSLAGGGQETQYF. CDR3 nucleotide sequence: TGTGCCAGCAGCTTAGCGGGCGGGGGTCAAGAGACCCAGTACTTC.

The V gene is TRBV19, the J gene TRBJ2-5; D gene uncertain. The V gene lost 4 bases and the J gene lost 1 base, with 13 bases spanning the gap. There are 15 residues in the CDR3. Looked up from germline, CDR1 is LNHDA and CDR2 is SQIVND (reference sequence). This CDR3 reads CASSNPRSGQETQYF. CDR3 bases: TGTGCCAGTAGTAACCCTAGATCCGGCCAAGAGACCCAGTACTTC.

The gene calls are TRBV5-5 and TRBJ1-2, with 9 bases lining up with TRBD1. J gave up 4 bases and V 3 bases, and 10 bases lay outside the gene matches. Germline CDR1 and CDR2: SGHKS and YYEKEE (reference sequence). The CDR3 contains 16 residues. The CDR3 DNA is TGTGCCAGCAGCTCACATTCCGGGACAGGGATCTATGGCTACACCTTC. Amino acid sequence: CASSSHSGTGIYGYTF.

The genes are TRBV5-4 and TRBJ2-6, with D hard to call. Deletions cut 0 bases from V and 0 bases from J, with 1 base between. Per the germline V gene, CDR1 is SGHNT and CDR2 is YYREEE (reference sequence). This CDR3 contains 14 residues. In DNA, the CDR3 is TGTGCCAGCAGCTTGGCCTCTGGGGCCAACGTCCTGACTTTC. Amino acids: CASSLASGANVLTF. The entire variable domain, with the rest obtained from reference TRBV5-4 and TRBJ2-6, is as follows: ETGVTQSPTHLIKTRGQQVTLRCSSQSGHNTVSWYQQALGQGPQFIFQYYREEENGRGNFPPRFSGLQFPNYSSELNVNALELDDSALYLCASSLASGANVLTFGAGSRLTVL.

The chain employs TRBV7-2 and TRBJ1-6, with D possibly TRBD1 on 5 matching bases. The CDR3 spans 16 residues. From germline, CDR1 is SGHTA and CDR2 FQGNSA. Trimming removed 1 base from V and 8 bases from J, with 15 bases in between. Written as DNA, the CDR3 is TGTGCCAGCAGCTTAGGGGATGGGGCAGGATATTCACCCCTCCACTTT. Residues: CASSLGDGAGYSPLHF. The full variable domain, in which reference TRBV7-2 and TRBJ1-6 provide the parts outside the CDR3, is GAGVSQSPSNKVTEKGKDVELRCDPISGHTALYWYRQSLGQGLEFLIYFQGNSAPDKSGLPSDRFSAERTGGSVSTLTIQRTQQEDSAVYLCASSLGDGAGYSPLHFGNGTRLTVT.

This clone was found once. The gene calls are TRBV7-8 and TRBJ1-5, with a tentative D call TRBD1 (6 bases). V lost 5 bases to trimming and J lost 2 bases, with 13 bases between them. Germline V gene sequence: CDR1 SGHVS, CDR2 FQNEAQ. This CDR3 region has 15 residues. The CDR3 sequence is CASSAGQRGNQPQHF. Here the CDR3 DNA reads TGTGCCAGCAGCGCCGGACAGAGGGGCAATCAGCCCCAGCATTTT.

The rearrangement joins TRBV7-9 to TRBJ1-2, with D perhaps matching TRBD1 (5 bases). Germline V gene lookup returns CDR1 SEHNR and CDR2 FQNEAQ (reference sequence). V lost 3 bases to trimming and J lost 4 bases, with 9 bases between them. The CDR3 is 13 amino acids. The CDR3 DNA follows: TGTGCCAGCAGCTTCGGGACGGCCTATGGCTACACCTTC. This encodes CASSFGTAYGYTF.

The chain recombines TRBV6-6 with TRBJ1-2; 7 bases are a match to TRBD1. The J segment lost 3 bases and the V segment lost 5 bases, leaving 6 bases of the junction unmatched. Germline V gene lookup returns CDR1 MNHNY and CDR2 SVGAGI (reference sequence). This CDR3 region has 14 residues. CDR3 sequence: CASSRQGSDYGYTF. In nucleotides, the CDR3 is TGTGCCAGCAGTCGACAGGGTTCCGACTATGGCTACACCTTC.

This clone was detected a few times. The chain links TRBV4-1 to TRBJ2-6; tentatively, D is TRBD1 (5 bases). This CDR3 is built from 16 residues. Germline V CDR1 and CDR2: MGHRA, YSYEKL. The germline V and J ends were trimmed by 1 base and 2 bases, with 9 bases remaining between them. The CDR3, as DNA: TGCGCCAGCAGCCAAGGAGAAGGGGCTGGGGCCAACGTCCTGACTTTC. This encodes CASSQGEGAGANVLTF.

The rearrangement links TRBV6-1 to TRBJ1-4; D call uncertain. The germline V gene encodes CDR1 MNHNS and CDR2 SASEGT. V was shortened by 2 bases and J by 4 bases, with 23 bases between the two germline ends. This CDR3 contains 19 residues. The CDR3 DNA follows: TGTGCCAGCAGTGAAAGGGAGGCGCGGGGTTGGGTGGGTAATGAAAAACTGTTTTTT. It specifies CASSEREARGWVGNEKLFF.